The next 14 T cell receptor beta chains were all read from a single sample in a study of radiotherapy plus CTLA-4 blockade in lung cancer. The data were produced by immunoSEQ multiplex PCR, yet TCRdb's version contains in-frame clones alone and is incomplete. The sample contains fewer than 100,000 clones, around 83% of which appear only once. Material: peripheral blood, obtained from a patient treated with radiotherapy plus ipilimumab. These receptors all come from a human donor with non-small cell lung cancer who had stable disease on radiotherapy plus ipilimumab.

The J gene is TRBJ1-4, the V gene TRBV5-1; D unresolved. Per germline, CDR1 SGHRS and CDR2 YFSETQ. V dropped 0 bases and J dropped 8 bases, with 8 bases sitting between them. CDR3 length: 13 residues. DNA for the CDR3: TGCGCCAGCAGCTTGGCGGGAGGCGAAAAACTGTTTTTT. Its protein product is CASSLAGGEKLFF.

A few counts support this clone. The chain carries TRBV9 and TRBJ2-5; tentatively, D is TRBD1 or TRBD2 (6 bases each). The length of the CDR3 is 16 residues. The germline V gene has CDR1 SGDLS and CDR2 YYNGEE. V lost 3 bases to trimming and J lost 3 bases, with 18 bases between them. CDR3 bases: TGTGCCAGCAGCGATATCCCTCGCGGGACAAAAGAGACCCAGTACTTC. This encodes CASSDIPRGTKETQYF.

J is TRBJ2-7 and V is TRBV29-1, with D uncertain. The CDR3 is 11 residues long. Per germline, CDR1 SQVTM and CDR2 ANQGSEA. V lost 5 bases, J lost 0 bases, and 5 bases lay in between. The CDR3 sequence is CSVSSSYEQYF. The CDR3 bases are TGCAGCGTTTCCAGCTCCTACGAGCAGTACTTC.

The chain carries TRBV6-1 and TRBJ2-4; D possibly corresponds to TRBD1 (6 bases). CDR3 length: 13 amino acids. The ends were cut back, 6 bases at V and 1 base at J, with 7 bases in the middle. Germline loops: CDR1 MNHNS, CDR2 SASEGT. This chain's CDR3 is CASRQGAKNIQYF. CDR3 coding DNA: TGTGCCAGCAGGCAGGGGGCCAAAAACATTCAGTACTTC.

The J gene is TRBJ1-5, the V gene TRBV18, with TRBD1 matching 9 bases. This CDR3 contains 16 residues. The V gene end was trimmed by 0 bases and the J gene end by 3 bases; junction bases not matched to a gene: 3. The germline V gene encodes CDR1 KGHSH and CDR2 LQKENI. CDR3 nucleotide sequence: TGTGCCAGCTCACCACCGGGACAGGGAAACAATCAGCCCCAGCATTTT. This sequence encodes CASSPPGQGNNQPQHF.

The rearrangement uses TRBV2 and TRBJ2-5; a possible D gene is TRBD2 (7 bases). Deletions cut 7 bases from V and 4 bases from J, with 19 bases between. The CDR3 spans 15 residues. Germline CDR1 SNHLY, CDR2 FYNNEI. The CDR3 bases are TGTGCCAGCAATTATCTTCGGGGGGCTGGAGAGACCCAGTACTTC. The encoded protein is CASNYLRGAGETQYF.

As to this clone: At the DNA level, this CDR3 is encoded by other sequences in the same sample as well. V gene TRBV5-1 combines with J gene TRBJ2-2; TRBD1 matches 7 bases. The CDR3 loop spans 15 amino acids. The V segment lost 4 bases and the J segment 2 bases; nucleotides outside the gene matches: 5. Germline CDR1 reads SGHRS; CDR2 reads YFSETQ. CDR3 DNA: TGCGCCAGCAGCACGGGACAGAGAAACACCGGGGAGCTGTTTTTT. Its protein product is CASSTGQRNTGELFF. Complete variable domain (other parts from reference TRBV5-1 and TRBJ2-2): KAGVTQTPRYLIKTRGQQVTLSCSPISGHRSVSWYQQTPGQGLQFLFEYFSETQRNKGNFPGRFSGRQFSNSRSEMNVSTLELGDSALYLCASSTGQRNTGELFFGEGSRLTVL.

The CDR3 DNA sequence: TGTGCCAGCAGTTACGGCTGGGACAGGCTGAACACTGAAGCTTTCTTT. Its protein is CASSYGWDRLNTEAFF. The genes are TRBV6-5 and TRBJ1-1; TRBD1 aligns across 8 bases. With V trimmed by 2 bases and J by 0 bases, 5 bases remained unmatched. The CDR3 has 16 amino acids. Per germline, CDR1 MNHEY and CDR2 SVGAGI.

The rearrangement uses TRBV6-1 and TRBJ2-7, with a tentative D call TRBD2 (6 bases). Trimming shortened V by 6 bases and J by 7 bases, and 16 bases separated the two germline ends. Germline V gene data show CDR1 as MNHNS and CDR2 as SASEGT. This CDR3 has 13 residues. CDR3 sequence (DNA): TGTGCCAGCAGGCCGGGACTGCGTCCGGAGCAGTACTTC. Translation: CASRPGLRPEQYF.

The chain is built from TRBV28 and TRBJ1-5, with unresolved D. With 4 bases removed from V and 0 bases from J, the gap between germline ends came to 13 bases. The CDR3 covers 16 residues. Germline assignment: CDR1 MDHEN and CDR2 SYDVKM. The CDR3: CASSYPDGNSNQPQHF. The DNA of the CDR3 is TGTGCCAGCAGTTACCCGGACGGCAATAGCAATCAGCCCCAGCATTTT.

The chain links TRBV6-1 to TRBJ1-5; D call uncertain. Germline V gives CDR1 MNHNS, CDR2 SASEGT. Between the trimmed V and J ends, which lost 6 bases and 9 bases, there was a span of 18 bases. The CDR3 sequence is 14 residues long. The CDR3 spells CASRPDTPSGPQHF. The CDR3 DNA sequence: TGTGCCAGCAGGCCCGATACACCTTCAGGGCCCCAGCATTTT.

The gene calls are TRBV7-6 and TRBJ2-5; 14 nucleotides agree with TRBD2. Looked up from germline, CDR1 is SGHVS and CDR2 is FNYEAQ. CDR3 size: 17 residues. V lost 4 bases, J lost 2 bases, and 6 bases stayed unmatched. In nucleotides, the CDR3 is TGTGCCAGCAGCTCGGGACTAGCGGGAGCGCGGCAAGAGACCCAGTACTTC. Its translation: CASSSGLAGARQETQYF.

The chain is built from TRBV27 and TRBJ2-1; no clear D. The V gene's germline CDR1 is MNHEY and CDR2 SMNVEV (reference sequence). Trimming left V 1 base short and J 9 bases short, with 13 bases between. This CDR3 region has 14 residues. DNA of the CDR3: TGTGCCAGCAGTTTATTAAGGGTAGATGGTGAGCAGTTCTTC. Its translation: CASSLLRVDGEQFF.

V usage is TRBV25-1 and J usage is TRBJ2-6, with TRBD2 identical over 10 bases. The germline gives CDR1 MGHDK, CDR2 SYGVNS. The CDR3 runs 17 residues. V was clipped by 5 bases and J by 1 base; unmatched bases: 5. CDR3 sequence: CASSSGLATSGANVLTF. The CDR3 DNA is TGTGCCAGCAGTTCGGGACTAGCGACTTCTGGGGCCAACGTCCTGACTTTC. Drawing the rest from reference TRBV25-1 and TRBJ2-6, the complete variable domain is EADIYQTPRYLVIGTGKKITLECSQTMGHDKMYWYQQDPGMELHLIHYSYGVNSTEKGDLSSESTVSRIRTEHFPLTLESARPSHTSQYLCASSSGLATSGANVLTFGAGSRLTVL.